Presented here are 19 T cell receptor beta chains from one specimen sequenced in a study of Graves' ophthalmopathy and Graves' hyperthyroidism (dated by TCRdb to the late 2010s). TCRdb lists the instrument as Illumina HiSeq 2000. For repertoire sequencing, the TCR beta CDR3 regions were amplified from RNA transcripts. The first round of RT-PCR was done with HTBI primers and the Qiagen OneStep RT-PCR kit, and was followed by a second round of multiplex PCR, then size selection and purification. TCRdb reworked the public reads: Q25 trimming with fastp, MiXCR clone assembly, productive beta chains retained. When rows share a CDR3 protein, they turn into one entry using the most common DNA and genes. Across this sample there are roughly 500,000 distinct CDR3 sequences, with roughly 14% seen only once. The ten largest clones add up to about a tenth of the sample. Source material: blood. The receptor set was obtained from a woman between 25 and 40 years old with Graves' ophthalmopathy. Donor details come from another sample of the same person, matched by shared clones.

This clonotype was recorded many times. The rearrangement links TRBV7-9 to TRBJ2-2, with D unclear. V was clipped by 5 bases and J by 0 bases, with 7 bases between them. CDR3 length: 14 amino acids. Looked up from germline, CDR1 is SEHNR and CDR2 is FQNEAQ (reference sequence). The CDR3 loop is CASSPAANTGELFF. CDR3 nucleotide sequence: TGTGCCAGCAGCCCCGCGGCGAACACCGGGGAGCTGTTTTTT. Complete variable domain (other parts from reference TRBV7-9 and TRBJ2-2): DTGVSQNPRHKITKRGQNVTFRCDPISEHNRLYWYRQTLGQGPEFLTYFQNEAQLEKSRLLSDRFSAERPKGSFSTLEIQRTEQGDSAMYLCASSPAANTGELFFGEGSRLTVL.

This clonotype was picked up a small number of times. CDR3: CASSQGTLGPQSDLTDTQYF. CDR3 coding DNA: TGCGCCAGCAGCCAAGGGACCCTAGGGCCTCAGTCCGACCTCACAGATACGCAGTATTTT. The chain joins TRBV4-3 to TRBJ2-3; D remains unclear. This CDR3 has 20 amino acids. CDR1 is LGHNA, CDR2 YSLEER, per germline. Trimming removed 1 base at V and 2 bases at J, with 25 bases between.

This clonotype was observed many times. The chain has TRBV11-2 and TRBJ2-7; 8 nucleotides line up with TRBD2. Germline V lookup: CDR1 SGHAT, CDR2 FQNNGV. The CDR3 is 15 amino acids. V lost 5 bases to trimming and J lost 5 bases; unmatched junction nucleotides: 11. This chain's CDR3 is CASSPPHGRGDEQYF. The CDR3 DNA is TGTGCCAGCAGCCCCCCCCACGGGAGGGGGGACGAGCAGTACTTC.

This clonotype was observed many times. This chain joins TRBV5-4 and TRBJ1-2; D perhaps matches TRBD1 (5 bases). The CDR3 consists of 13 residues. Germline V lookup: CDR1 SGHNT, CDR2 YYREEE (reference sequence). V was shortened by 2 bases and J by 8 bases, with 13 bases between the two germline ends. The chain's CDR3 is CASSFAGDGGYTF. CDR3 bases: TGTGCCAGCAGCTTTGCGGGGGATGGCGGCTACACCTTC. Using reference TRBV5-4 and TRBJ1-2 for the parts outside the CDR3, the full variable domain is ETGVTQSPTHLIKTRGQQVTLRCSSQSGHNTVSWYQQALGQGPQFIFQYYREEENGRGNFPPRFSGLQFPNYSSELNVNALELDDSALYLCASSFAGDGGYTFGSGTRLTVV.

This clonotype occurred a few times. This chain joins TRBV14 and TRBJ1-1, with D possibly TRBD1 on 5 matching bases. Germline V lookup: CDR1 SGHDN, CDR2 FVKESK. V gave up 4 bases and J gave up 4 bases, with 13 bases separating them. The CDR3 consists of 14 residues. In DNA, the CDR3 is TGTGCCAGCAGCCGTTGGGGGTTGGTCACTGAAGCTTTCTTT. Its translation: CASSRWGLVTEAFF.

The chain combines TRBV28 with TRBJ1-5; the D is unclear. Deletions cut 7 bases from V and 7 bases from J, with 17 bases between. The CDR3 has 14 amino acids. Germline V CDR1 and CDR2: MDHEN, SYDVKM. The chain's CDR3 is CASIHGEFQQPQHF. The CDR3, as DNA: TGTGCCAGCATTCACGGGGAATTTCAACAGCCCCAGCATTTT.

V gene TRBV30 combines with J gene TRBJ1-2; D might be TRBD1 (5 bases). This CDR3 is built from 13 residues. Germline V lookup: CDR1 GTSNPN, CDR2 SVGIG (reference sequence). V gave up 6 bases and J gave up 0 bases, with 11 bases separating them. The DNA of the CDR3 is TGTGCCTGCAGGGTGCCCTCTAACTATGGCTACACCTTC. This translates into CACRVPSNYGYTF.

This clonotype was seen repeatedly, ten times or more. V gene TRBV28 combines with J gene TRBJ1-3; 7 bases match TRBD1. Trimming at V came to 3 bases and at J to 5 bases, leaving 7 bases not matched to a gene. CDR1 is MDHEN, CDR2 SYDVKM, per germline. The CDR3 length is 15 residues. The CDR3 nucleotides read TGTGCCAGCAGTTTGTCGGGACAGTCTAGAAACACCATATATTTT. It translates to CASSLSGQSRNTIYF. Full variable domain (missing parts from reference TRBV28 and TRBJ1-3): DVKVTQSSRYLVKRTGEKVFLECVQDMDHENMFWYRQDPGLGLRLIYFSYDVKMKEKGDIPEGYSVSREKKERFSLILESASTNQTSMYLCASSLSGQSRNTIYFGEGSWLTVV.

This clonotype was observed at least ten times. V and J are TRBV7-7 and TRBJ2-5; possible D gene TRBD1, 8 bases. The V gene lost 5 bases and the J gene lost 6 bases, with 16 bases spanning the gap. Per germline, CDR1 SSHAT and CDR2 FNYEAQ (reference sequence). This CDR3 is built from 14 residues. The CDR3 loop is CASSAGQGGQTQYF. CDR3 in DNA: TGTGCCAGCAGCGCAGGACAGGGAGGGCAGACCCAGTACTTC. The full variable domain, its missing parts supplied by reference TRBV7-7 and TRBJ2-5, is GAGVSQSPRYKVTKRGQDVTLRCDPISSHATLYWYQQALGQGPEFLTYFNYEAQPDKSGLPSDRFSAERPEGSISTLTIQRTEQRDSAMYRCASSAGQGGQTQYFGPGTRLLVL.

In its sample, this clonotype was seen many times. This CDR3 reads CASSVAQDRDYGYTF. CDR3 nucleotide sequence: TGTGCCAGCAGTGTTGCTCAGGACAGGGACTATGGCTACACCTTC. This chain connects TRBV25-1 to TRBJ1-2; 8 nucleotides agree with TRBD1. CDR1 is MGHDK, CDR2 SYGVNS, per germline. Unmatched junction bases numbered 7, after V lost 4 bases and J lost 3 bases. The CDR3 contains 15 residues.

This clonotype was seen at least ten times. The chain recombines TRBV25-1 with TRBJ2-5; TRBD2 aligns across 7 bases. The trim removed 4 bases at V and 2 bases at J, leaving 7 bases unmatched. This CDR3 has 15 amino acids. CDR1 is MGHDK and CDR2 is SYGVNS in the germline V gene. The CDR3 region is CASSAPGAGQETQYF. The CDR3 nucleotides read TGTGCCAGCAGTGCCCCAGGAGCGGGACAAGAGACCCAGTACTTC.

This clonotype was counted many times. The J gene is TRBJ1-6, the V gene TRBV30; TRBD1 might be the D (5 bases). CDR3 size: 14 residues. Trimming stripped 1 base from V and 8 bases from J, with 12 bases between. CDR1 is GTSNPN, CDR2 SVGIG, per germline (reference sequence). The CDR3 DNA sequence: TGTGCCTGGAGTGAGGGACTTCAGGATTCACCCCTCCACTTT. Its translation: CAWSEGLQDSPLHF.

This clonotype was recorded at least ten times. CDR3 sequence (DNA): TGCGCCAGCAGCCAAGATAACAACCAAGAGACCCAGTACTTC. Its translation is CASSQDNNQETQYF. The J gene is TRBJ2-5, the V gene TRBV4-1; no firm D call. V shed 0 bases and J shed 0 bases, with 5 bases lying between them. The V gene's germline CDR1 is MGHRA and CDR2 YSYEKL. This CDR3 has 14 amino acids.

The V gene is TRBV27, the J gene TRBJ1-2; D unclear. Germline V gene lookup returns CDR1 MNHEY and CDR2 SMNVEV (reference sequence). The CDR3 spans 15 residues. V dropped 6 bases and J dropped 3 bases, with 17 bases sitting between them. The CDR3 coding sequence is TGTGCCAGCAGCCCCTGGATGGTTTGGGACTATGGCTACACCTTC. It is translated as CASSPWMVWDYGYTF.

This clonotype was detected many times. CDR3 protein: CASSTGLAAGDEQFF. The DNA for the CDR3 is TGCGCCAGCAGCACGGGACTAGCCGCGGGAGATGAGCAGTTCTTC. This chain uses TRBV5-1 with TRBJ2-1; 9 positions agree with TRBD2. V shed 4 bases and J 8 bases; nucleotides not matched to a gene: 10. Per germline, CDR1 SGHRS and CDR2 YFSETQ. CDR3 length: 15 amino acids.

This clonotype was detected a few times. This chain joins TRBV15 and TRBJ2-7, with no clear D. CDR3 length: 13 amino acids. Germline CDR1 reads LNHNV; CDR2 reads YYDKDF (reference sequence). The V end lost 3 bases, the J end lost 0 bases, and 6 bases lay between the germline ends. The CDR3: CATSRDLSYEQYF. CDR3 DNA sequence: TGTGCCACCAGCAGGGACCTCTCCTACGAGCAGTACTTC.

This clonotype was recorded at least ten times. CDR3 sequence: CATSEAGPNTGELFF. The DNA of the CDR3 is TGTGCCACCAGTGAGGCGGGGCCGAACACCGGGGAGCTGTTTTTT. This chain joins TRBV24-1 and TRBJ2-2; tentatively, D is TRBD2 (6 bases). Germline V CDR1 and CDR2: KGHDR, SFDVKD. V was trimmed by 4 bases and J by 0 bases, leaving 8 bases between them. This CDR3 is 15 amino acids long.

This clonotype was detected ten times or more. For the CDR3, the DNA is TGTGCCACCAGCAGAGAATTGGTAAACTACGAGCAGTACTTC. It specifies CATSRELVNYEQYF. The chain recombines TRBV15 with TRBJ2-7; D ambiguous. CDR1 and CDR2 from the germline V gene are LNHNV and YYDKDF (reference sequence). V lost 0 bases and J 3 bases, leaving 9 bases between the germline ends. CDR3 length: 14 residues.

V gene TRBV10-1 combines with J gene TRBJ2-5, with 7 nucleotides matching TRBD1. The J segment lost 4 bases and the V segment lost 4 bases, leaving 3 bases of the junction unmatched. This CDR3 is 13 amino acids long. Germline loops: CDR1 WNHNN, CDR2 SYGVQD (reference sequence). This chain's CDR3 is CASSVWDRETQYF. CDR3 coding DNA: TGCGCCAGCAGTGTATGGGACAGAGAGACCCAGTACTTC.